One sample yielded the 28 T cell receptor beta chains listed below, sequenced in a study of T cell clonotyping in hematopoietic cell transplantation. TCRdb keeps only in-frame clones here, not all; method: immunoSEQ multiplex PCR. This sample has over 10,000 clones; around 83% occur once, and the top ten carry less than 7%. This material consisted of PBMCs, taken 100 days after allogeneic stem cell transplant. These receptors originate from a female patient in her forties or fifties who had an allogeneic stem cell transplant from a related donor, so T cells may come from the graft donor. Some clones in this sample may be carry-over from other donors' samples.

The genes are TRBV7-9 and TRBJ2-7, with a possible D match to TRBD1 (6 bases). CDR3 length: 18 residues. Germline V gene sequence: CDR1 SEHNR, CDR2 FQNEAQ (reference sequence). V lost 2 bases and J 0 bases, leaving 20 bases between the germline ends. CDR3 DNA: TGTGCCAGCAGCTTAAACGGAGACCGGGACACCTACTCCTACGAGCAGTACTTC. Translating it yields CASSLNGDRDTYSYEQYF.

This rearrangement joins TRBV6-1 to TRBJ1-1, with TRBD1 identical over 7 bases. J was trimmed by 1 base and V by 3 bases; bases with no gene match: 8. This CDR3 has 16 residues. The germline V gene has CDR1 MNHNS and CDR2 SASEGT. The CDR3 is CASSDQRTGGNTEAFF. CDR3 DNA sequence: TGTGCCAGCAGTGACCAAAGGACAGGTGGGAACACTGAAGCTTTCTTT.

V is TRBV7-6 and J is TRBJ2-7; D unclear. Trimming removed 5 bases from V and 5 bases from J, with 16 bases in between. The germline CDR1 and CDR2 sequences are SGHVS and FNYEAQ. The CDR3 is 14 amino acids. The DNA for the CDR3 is TGTGCCAGCAGCCCCCACCAGGTTACCAACGAGCAGTACTTC. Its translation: CASSPHQVTNEQYF.

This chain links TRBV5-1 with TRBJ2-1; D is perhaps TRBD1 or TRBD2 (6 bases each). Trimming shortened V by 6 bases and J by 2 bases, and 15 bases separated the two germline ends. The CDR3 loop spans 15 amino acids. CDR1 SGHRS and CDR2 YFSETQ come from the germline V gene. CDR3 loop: CASTDGGLPYNEQFF. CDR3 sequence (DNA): TGCGCCAGCACTGACGGGGGCCTCCCCTACAATGAGCAGTTCTTC. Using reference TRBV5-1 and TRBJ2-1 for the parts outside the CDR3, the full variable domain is KAGVTQTPRYLIKTRGQQVTLSCSPISGHRSVSWYQQTPGQGLQFLFEYFSETQRNKGNFPGRFSGRQFSNSRSEMNVSTLELGDSALYLCASTDGGLPYNEQFFGPGTRLTVL.

CDR3 region: CASSQDPGLAGTGELFF. CDR3 nucleotides: TGTGCCAGCAGCCAAGATCCCGGACTAGCGGGCACCGGGGAGCTGTTTTTT. This chain uses TRBV4-2 with TRBJ2-2, with 11 bases matching TRBD2. J lost 4 bases, V lost 0 bases, and 4 bases had no gene match. Germline values: CDR1 LGHNA, CDR2 YNFKEQ. The CDR3 has 17 amino acids.

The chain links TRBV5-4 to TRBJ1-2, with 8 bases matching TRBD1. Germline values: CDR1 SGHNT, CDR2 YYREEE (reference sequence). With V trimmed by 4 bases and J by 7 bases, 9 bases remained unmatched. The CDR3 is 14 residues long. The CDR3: CASSPYSTGAGYTF. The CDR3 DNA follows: TGTGCCAGCAGCCCATACTCGACAGGGGCTGGCTACACCTTC.

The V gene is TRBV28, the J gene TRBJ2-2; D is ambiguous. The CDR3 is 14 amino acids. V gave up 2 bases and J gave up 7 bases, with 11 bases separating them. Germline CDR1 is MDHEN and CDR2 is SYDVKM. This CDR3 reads CASSLASASGELFF. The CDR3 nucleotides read TGTGCCAGCAGTTTAGCTAGTGCCAGCGGGGAGCTGTTTTTT.

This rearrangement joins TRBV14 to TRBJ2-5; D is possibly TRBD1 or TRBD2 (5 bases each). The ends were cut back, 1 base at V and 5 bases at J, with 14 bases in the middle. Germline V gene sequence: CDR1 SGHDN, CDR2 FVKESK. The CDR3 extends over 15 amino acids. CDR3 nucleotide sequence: TGTGCCAGCAGCCAAGGTGCCTGGGGGTGGGAGACCCAGTACTTC. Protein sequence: CASSQGAWGWETQYF.

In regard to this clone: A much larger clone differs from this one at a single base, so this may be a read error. CDR3 nucleotide sequence: TGTGCCAGCAACCCCTGGGGAGAGCGAGATGGGCAGTTCTTC. Translated, it gives CASNPWGERDGQFF. The gene calls are TRBV5-6 and TRBJ2-1, with TRBD2 as a possible D gene (5 bases). The CDR3 spans 14 residues. Trimming removed 6 bases from V and 12 bases from J, with 22 bases in between. Germline V gene data show CDR1 as SGHDT and CDR2 as YYEEEE.

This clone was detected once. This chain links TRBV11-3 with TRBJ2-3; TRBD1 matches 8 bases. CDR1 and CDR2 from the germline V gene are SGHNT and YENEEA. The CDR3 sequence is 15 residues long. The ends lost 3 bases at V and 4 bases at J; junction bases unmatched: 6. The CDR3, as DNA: TGTGCCAGCAGCTTCCCCGGGACAGGAGCAGATACGCAGTATTTT. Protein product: CASSFPGTGADTQYF. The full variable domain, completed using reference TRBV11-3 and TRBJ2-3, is EAGVVQSPRYKIIEKKQPVAFWCNPISGHNTLYWYLQNLGQGPELLIRYENEEAVDDSQLPKDRFSAERLKGVDSTLKIQPAELGDSAVYLCASSFPGTGADTQYFGPGTRLTVL.

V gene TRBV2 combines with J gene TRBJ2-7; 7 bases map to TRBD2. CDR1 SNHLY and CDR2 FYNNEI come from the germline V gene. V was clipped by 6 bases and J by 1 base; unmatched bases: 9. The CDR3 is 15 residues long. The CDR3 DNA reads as TGTGCCAGCAGAGGACCTCTAGCGGATTCCTACGAGCAGTACTTC. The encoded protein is CASRGPLADSYEQYF. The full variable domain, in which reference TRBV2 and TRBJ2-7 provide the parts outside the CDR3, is EPEVTQTPSHQVTQMGQEVILRCVPISNHLYFYWYRQILGQKVEFLVSFYNNEISEKSEIFDDQFSVERPDGSNFTLKIRSTKLEDSAMYFCASRGPLADSYEQYFGPGTRLTVT.

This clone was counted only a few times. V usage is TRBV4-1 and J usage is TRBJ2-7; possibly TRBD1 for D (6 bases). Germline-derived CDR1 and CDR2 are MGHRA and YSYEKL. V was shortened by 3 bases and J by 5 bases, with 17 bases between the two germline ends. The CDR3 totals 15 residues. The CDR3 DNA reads TGCGCCAGCAGCCAGGAATACAGGGTGAACCACGAGCAGTACTTC. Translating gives CASSQEYRVNHEQYF.

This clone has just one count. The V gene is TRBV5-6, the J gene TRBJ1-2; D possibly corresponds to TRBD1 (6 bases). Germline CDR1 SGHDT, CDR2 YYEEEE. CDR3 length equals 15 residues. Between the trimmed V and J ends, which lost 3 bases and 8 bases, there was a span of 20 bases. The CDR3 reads CASSSPSTTGGGYTF. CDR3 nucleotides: TGTGCCAGCAGCTCCCCGAGTACGACAGGAGGAGGCTACACCTTC.

For the CDR3, the DNA is TGTGCCAGTAGGGACAGGCCTTCGAACACTGAAGCTTTCTTT. As protein: CASRDRPSNTEAFF. The chain carries TRBV19 and TRBJ1-1, with 7 bases fitting TRBD1. The CDR3 runs to 14 residues. V lost 6 bases and J lost 1; bases outside the gene matches: 5. CDR1 and CDR2 (germline): LNHDA, SQIVND (reference sequence).

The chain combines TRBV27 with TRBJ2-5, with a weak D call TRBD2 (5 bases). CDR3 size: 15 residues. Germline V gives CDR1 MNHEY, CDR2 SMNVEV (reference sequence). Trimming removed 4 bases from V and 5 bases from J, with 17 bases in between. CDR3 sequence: CASSSEVAWTETQYF. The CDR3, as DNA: TGTGCCAGCAGTTCTGAGGTAGCTTGGACTGAGACCCAGTACTTC.

The CDR3 DNA is TGTGCCAGCAGTGAAGGGCCAGGGGAGGATTATAATCAGCCCCAGCATTTT. Amino acid sequence: CASSEGPGEDYNQPQHF. The V call is TRBV2, the J call TRBJ1-5; TRBD1 might be the D (6 bases). CDR3 length: 17 residues. V lost 1 base and J 4 bases, leaving 17 bases between the germline ends. Germline assignment: CDR1 SNHLY and CDR2 FYNNEI.

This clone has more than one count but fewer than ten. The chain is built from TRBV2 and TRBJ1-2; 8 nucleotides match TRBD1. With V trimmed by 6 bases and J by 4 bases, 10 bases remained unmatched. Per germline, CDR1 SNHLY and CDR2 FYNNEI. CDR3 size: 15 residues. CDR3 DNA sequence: TGTGCCAGCAGGAAGGGGCAGGGGGCTGTCTATGGCTACACCTTC. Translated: CASRKGQGAVYGYTF.

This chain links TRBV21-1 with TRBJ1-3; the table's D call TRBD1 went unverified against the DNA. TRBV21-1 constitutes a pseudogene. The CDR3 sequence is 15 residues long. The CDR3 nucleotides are TGTGCCAGCAGCGTCCGGGACAACACTGGAAACACCATATATTTT. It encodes CASSVRDNTGNTIYF.

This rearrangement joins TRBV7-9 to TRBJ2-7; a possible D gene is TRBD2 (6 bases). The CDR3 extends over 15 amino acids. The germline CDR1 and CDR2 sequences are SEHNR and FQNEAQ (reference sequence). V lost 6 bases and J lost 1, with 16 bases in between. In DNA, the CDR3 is TGTGCCAGCAGGGGTACGGAGGGAACATCCTACGAGCAGTACTTC. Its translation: CASRGTEGTSYEQYF.

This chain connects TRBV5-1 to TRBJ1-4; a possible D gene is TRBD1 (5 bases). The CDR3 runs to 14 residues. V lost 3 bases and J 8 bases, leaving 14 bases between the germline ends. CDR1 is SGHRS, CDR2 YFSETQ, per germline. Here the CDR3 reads CASSSGQGKEKLFF. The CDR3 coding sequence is TGCGCCAGCAGCTCCGGACAAGGGAAGGAAAAACTGTTTTTT.

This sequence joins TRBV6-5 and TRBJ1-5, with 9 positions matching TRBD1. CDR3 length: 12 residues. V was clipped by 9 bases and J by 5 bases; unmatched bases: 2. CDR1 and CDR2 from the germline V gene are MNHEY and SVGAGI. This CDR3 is CARTGGDQPQHF. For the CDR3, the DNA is TGTGCCAGGACAGGGGGTGATCAGCCCCAGCATTTT.

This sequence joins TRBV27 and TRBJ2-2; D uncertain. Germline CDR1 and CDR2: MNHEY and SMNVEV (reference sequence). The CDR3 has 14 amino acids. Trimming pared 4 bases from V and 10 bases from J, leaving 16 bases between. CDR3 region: CASSSGLGSPELFF. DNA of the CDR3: TGTGCCAGCAGTTCCGGGCTAGGAAGCCCGGAGCTGTTTTTT.

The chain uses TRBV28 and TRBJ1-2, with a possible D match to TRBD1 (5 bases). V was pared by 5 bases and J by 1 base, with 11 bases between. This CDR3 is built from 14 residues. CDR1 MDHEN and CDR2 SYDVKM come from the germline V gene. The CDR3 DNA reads TGTGCCAGCAGTGGCTGGGACGGTAACTATGGCTACACCTTC. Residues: CASSGWDGNYGYTF.

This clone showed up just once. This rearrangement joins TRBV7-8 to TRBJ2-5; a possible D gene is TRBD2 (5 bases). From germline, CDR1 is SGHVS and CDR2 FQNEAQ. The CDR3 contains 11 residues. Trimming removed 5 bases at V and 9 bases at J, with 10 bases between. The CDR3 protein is CASSPGKAQYF. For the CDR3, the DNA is TGTGCCAGCAGCCCCGGGAAGGCCCAGTACTTC.

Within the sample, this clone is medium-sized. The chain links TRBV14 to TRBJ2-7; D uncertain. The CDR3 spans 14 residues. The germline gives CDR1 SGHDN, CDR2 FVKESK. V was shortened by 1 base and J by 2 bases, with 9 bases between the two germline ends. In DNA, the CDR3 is TGTGCCAGCAGCCAAGCCGGGCGGCCCTACGAGCAGTACTTC. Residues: CASSQAGRPYEQYF.

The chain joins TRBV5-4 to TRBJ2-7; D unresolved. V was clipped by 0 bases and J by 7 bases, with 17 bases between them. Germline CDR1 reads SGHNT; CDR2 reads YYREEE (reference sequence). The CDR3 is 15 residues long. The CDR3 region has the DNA TGTGCCAGCAGCTTGGTAACTTCCGGTTTCGGTGAGCAGTACTTC. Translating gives CASSLVTSGFGEQYF.

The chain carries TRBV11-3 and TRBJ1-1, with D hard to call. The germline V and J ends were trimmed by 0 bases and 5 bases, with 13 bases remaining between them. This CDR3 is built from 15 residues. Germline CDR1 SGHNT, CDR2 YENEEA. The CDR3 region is CASSLDPRRRTEAFF. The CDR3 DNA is TGTGCCAGCAGCTTAGACCCCAGGCGAAGAACTGAAGCTTTCTTT.

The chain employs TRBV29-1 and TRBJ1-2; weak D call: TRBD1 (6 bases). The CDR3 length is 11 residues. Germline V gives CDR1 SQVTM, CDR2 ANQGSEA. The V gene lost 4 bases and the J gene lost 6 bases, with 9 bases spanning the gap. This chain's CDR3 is CSVGRGNGYTF. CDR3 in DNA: TGCAGCGTTGGCAGGGGCAATGGCTACACCTTC. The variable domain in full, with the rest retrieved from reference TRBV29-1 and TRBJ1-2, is SAVISQKPSRDICQRGTSLTIQCQVDSQVTMMFWYRQQPGQSLTLIATANQGSEATYESGFVIDKFPISRPNLTFSTLTVSNMSPEDSSIYLCSVGRGNGYTFGSGTRLTVV.